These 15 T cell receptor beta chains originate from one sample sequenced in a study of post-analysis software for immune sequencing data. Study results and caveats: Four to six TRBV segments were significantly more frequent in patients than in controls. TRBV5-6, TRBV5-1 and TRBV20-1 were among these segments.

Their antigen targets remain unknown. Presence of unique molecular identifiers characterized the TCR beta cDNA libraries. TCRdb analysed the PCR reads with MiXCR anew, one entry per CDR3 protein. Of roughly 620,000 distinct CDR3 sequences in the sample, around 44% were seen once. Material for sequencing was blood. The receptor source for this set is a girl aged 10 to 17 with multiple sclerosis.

The CDR3 sequence is CASSSTQRPCNEQFF. Written as DNA, the CDR3 is TGTGCCAGCAGCTCTACACAGCGCCCGTGCAATGAGCAGTTCTTC. This rearrangement joins TRBV7-2 to TRBJ2-1; D not certain. Germline values: CDR1 SGHTA, CDR2 FQGNSA. Trimming stripped 4 bases from V and 6 bases from J, with 16 bases between. The CDR3 runs 15 residues.

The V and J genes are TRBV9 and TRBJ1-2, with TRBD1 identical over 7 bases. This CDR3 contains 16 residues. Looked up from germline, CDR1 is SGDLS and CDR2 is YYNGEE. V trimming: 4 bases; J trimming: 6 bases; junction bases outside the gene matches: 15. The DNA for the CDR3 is TGTGCCAGCAGCCCACACAAACCCACAGGGGCCGATGGCTACACCTTC. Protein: CASSPHKPTGADGYTF.

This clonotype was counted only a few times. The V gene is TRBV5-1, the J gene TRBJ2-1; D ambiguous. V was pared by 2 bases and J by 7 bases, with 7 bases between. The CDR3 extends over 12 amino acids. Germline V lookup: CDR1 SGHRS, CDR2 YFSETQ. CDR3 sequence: CASSFPANEQFF. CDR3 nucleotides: TGCGCCAGCAGCTTCCCGGCAAATGAGCAGTTCTTC.

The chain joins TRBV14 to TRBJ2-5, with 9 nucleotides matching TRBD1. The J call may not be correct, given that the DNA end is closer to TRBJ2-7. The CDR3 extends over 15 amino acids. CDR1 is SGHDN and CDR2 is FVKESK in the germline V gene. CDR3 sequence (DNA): TGTGCCAGCAGCTCTCGGACAGGGGAGGTCTACGAGCAGTACTTC. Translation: CASSSRTGEVYEQYF.

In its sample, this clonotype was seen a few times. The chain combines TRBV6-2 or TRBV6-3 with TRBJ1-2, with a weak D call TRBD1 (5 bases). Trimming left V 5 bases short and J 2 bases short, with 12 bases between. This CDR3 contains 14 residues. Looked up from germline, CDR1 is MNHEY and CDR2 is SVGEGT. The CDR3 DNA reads TGTGCCAGCAGTCCCTGGGGGTCCAACTATGGCTACACCTTC. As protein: CASSPWGSNYGYTF.

Here the CDR3 reads CASSGRDRSDEQYF. CDR3 nucleotide sequence: TGTGCCAGCAGTGGCCGGGACCGCTCGGACGAGCAGTACTTC. The chain couples TRBV12-3 or TRBV12-4 to TRBJ2-7; D tentatively reads TRBD1 or TRBD2 (5 bases each). The germline V and J ends were trimmed by 5 bases and 5 bases, with 16 bases remaining between them. The CDR3 is 14 residues long.

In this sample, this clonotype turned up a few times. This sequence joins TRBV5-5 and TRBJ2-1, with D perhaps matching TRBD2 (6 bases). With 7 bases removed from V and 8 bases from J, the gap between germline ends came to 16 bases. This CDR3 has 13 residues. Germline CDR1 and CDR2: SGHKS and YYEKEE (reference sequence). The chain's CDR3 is CASGLLAGDEQFF. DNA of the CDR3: TGTGCCAGCGGATTACTAGCTGGGGATGAGCAGTTCTTC.

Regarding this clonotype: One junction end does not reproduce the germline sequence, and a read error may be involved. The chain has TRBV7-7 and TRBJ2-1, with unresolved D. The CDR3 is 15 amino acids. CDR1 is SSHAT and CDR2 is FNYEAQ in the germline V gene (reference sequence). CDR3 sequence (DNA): TGTGCTAGCAGCTTGTCCCTCACTGTTACCAATGAGCAGTTCTTC. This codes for CASSLSLTVTNEQFF.

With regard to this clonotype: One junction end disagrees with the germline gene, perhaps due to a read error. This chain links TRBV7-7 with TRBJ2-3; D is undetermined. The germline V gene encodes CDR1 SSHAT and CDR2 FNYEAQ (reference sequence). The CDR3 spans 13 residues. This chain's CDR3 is CASSSAPADTQYF. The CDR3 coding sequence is TGTGCTAGCAGCTCAGCGCCAGCAGATACGCAGTATTTT.

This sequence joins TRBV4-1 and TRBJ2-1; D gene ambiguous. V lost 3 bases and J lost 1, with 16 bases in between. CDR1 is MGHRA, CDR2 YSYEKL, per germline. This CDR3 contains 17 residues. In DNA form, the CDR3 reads TGCGCCAGCAGCCACCGTGGCAGAGGACGGTCCTACAATGAGCAGTTCTTC. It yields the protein CASSHRGRGRSYNEQFF.

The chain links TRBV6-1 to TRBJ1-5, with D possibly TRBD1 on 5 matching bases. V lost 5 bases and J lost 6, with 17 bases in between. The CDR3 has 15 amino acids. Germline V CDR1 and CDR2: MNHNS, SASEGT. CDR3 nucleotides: TGTGCCAGCAGTTCTTCACGGGGGATCGCTCAGCCCCAGCATTTT. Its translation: CASSSSRGIAQPQHF.

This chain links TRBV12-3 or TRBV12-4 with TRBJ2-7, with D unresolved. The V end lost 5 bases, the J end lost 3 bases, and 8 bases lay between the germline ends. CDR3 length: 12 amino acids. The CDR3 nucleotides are TGTGCCAGCAGTCCAAAGTTCTACGAGCAGTACTTC. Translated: CASSPKFYEQYF.

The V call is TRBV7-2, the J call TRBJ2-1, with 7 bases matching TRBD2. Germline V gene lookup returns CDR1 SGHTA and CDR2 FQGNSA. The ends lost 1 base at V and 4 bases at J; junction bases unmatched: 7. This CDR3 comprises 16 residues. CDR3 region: CASSLESSGFYNEQFF. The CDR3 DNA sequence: TGTGCCAGCAGCTTAGAGTCTAGCGGATTTTACAATGAGCAGTTCTTC.

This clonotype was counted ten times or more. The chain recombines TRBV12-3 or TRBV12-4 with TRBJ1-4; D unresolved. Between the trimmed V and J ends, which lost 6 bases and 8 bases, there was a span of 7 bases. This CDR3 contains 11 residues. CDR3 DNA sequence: TGTGCCAGCAGCCTTAGAGAAAAACTGTTTTTT. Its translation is CASSLREKLFF.

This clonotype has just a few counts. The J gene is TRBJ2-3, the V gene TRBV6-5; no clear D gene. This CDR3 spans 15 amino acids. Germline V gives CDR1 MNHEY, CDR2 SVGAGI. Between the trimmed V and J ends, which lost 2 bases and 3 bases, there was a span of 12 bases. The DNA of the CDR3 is TGTGCCAGCAGTTACACCCTAGGAACGACAGATACGCAGTATTTT. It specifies CASSYTLGTTDTQYF.